The T cell receptor beta chain described here comes from a study of brain T cells in children with intractable seizures. Germline V gives CDR1 SGHAT, CDR2 FQNNGV. V shed 5 bases and J shed 2 bases, with 12 bases lying between them. The CDR3 totals 14 residues. The repertoire was sequenced with immunoSEQ multiplex PCR; TCRdb's copy has only in-frame clones and lacks some. Of 110,000 or so clones in the sample, 90% to 95% were seen once. The sample was peripheral blood, taken at surgery. The chain carries TRBV11-2 and TRBJ1-1; D is perhaps TRBD1 (5 bases). This receptor was obtained from a boy under two years old with hemimegalencephaly and intractable seizures. The CDR3 DNA reads as TGTGCCAGCAGCCCGGGCGGGGGAAACACTGAAGCTTTCTTT. Its translation is CASSPGGGNTEAFF.